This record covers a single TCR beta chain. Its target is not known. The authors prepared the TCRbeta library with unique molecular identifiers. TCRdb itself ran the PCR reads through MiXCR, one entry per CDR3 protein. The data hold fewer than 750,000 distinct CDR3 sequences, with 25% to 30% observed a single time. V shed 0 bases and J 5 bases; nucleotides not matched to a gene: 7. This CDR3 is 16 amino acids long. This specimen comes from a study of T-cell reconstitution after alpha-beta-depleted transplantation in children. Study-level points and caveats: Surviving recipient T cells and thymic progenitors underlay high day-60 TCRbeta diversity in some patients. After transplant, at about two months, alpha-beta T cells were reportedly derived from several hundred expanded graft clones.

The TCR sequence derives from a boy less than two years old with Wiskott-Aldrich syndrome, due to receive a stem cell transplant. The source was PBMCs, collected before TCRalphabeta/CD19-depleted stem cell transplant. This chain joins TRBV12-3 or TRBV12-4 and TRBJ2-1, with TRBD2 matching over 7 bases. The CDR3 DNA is TGTGCCAGCAGTTTAGCGGGAGGGCCGCCAAACAATGAGCAGTTCTTC. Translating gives CASSLAGGPPNNEQFF.